The 21 T cell receptor gamma chains below were found in one sample sequenced in a study of γδ T cells in repeated Plasmodium falciparum infection (dated by TCRdb to 2020 to 2023). Library creation used multiplex PCR. The instrument given in TCRdb is Illumina MiSeq. The public reads were reprocessed by TCRdb using CATT, and rows of matching DNA were later combined. The table for this sample lists around 25,000 gamma-chain clones; 3% of them were counted only once. The ten largest clones capture 33% of the sample. Vgamma9/Vdelta2+ and Vdelta2-negative gammadelta T cell populations were flow-sorted from peripheral blood mononuclear cells for bulk TCR repertoire analysis. Sequencing was carried out using gamma-delta T cells from blood. The receptor set was obtained from a pool of human donors (malaria-infected and uninfected, not separated).

This clone was seen more than once but under ten times. The TCRdb record carries a much larger clone's protein, which differs from this DNA's translation at residue 7; a read error is the likely cause, and the protein listed here is the DNA translation. The rearrangement uses TRGV9 and TRGJ1 or TRGJ2. The J gene, not given by TCRdb, was assigned here from a germline match of the nucleotide sequence. Germline lookup yields CDR1 GITISATS and CDR2 ISYDGTV (reference sequence). After removal of 3 bases from V and 12 bases from J, the junction contained 8 bases not matched to a gene. CDR3 length: 11 amino acids. Written as DNA, the CDR3 is TGTGCCTTGTGGGAGTGGCGTGGGAAACTCTTT. It is translated as CALWEWRGKLF.

There are many counts of this clone. With a far larger clone one base away, a read error is the likely cause. The same CDR3 also results from other DNA sequences found in this sample. The chain links TRGV9 to TRGJP. TCRdb does not report a J gene; here it was assigned by matching the DNA to germline references. CDR3 length: 15 residues. The germline V gene has CDR1 GITISATS and CDR2 ISYDGTV (reference sequence). The CDR3 bases are TGCGCCTTGTGGTCTCAAGAGTTGGGCAAAAAAATCAAGGTATTT. This codes for CALWSQELGKKIKVF.

Details on this clone: A far more abundant clone sits one base away, making this likely a read error. V gene assignment gives TRGV9, but the J gene was left uncalled. Germline V lookup: CDR1 GITISATS, CDR2 ISYDGTV (reference sequence). The CDR3 has 11 amino acids. CDR3 protein: CALWEIPKKLF. The CDR3 DNA follows: TGTGCCTTGTGGGAGATCCCTAAGAAGCTCTTT.

This clone was recorded at least ten times. This likely reflects a read error, since a far larger clone is one base away. The chain carries TRGV9 and TRGJ1 or TRGJ2. This CDR3 spans 14 amino acids. Germline V lookup: CDR1 GITISATS, CDR2 ISYDGTV (reference sequence). The CDR3 is CASWEVGHYYKKLF. In DNA, the CDR3 is TGTGCCTCGTGGGAGGTGGGACATTATTATAAGAAACTCTTT.

At least ten counts were recorded for this clone. The chain carries TRGV8 and TRGJP2. The J gene, not given by TCRdb, was assigned here from a germline match of the nucleotide sequence. Germline CDR1 is VENAVY and CDR2 is YDSYNSRV. V lost 4 bases, J lost 0 bases, and 5 bases stayed unmatched. This CDR3 spans 15 amino acids. CDR3 in DNA: TGTGCCACCTGGGACTCATATAGTAGTGATTGGATCAAGACGTTT. This encodes CATWDSYSSDWIKTF.

This clone was counted many times. TCRdb's listed protein matches a much larger clone and diverges from this DNA's translation at residue 9, likely through a read error; the protein shown comes from the DNA. The gene calls are TRGV9 and TRGJ1 or TRGJ2. No J gene was available from TCRdb, and it was assigned here by a germline match of the DNA. Germline lookup yields CDR1 GITISATS and CDR2 ISYDGTV (reference sequence). This CDR3 is 12 amino acids long. The CDR3 coding sequence is TGTGCCTTGTGGGAGGTTTATTATGAGAAACTCTTT. Protein sequence: CALWEVYYEKLF.

There are many counts of this clone. Other nucleotide sequences in the sample specify the same CDR3. The DNA for the CDR3 is TGTGCCACCTGGGACAGGCCCAACCTCCAAAATTATAAGAAACTCTTT. It codes for CATWDRPNLQNYKKLF. This rearrangement joins TRGV3 to TRGJ1 or TRGJ2. Since TCRdb gives no J gene, matching the DNA to germline was used here to assign it. CDR1 is VTNTFY and CDR2 is YDVSTARD in the germline V gene (reference sequence). Germline trimming cut 0 bases from V and 5 bases from J; bases unmatched to any gene: 13. The length of the CDR3 is 16 residues.

This clone has ten or more counts. Translating this DNA gives a protein that differs at residue 11 from the TCRdb one, which belongs to a much larger clone; a read error is likely, and the protein shown is this translation. V gene TRGV9 combines with J gene TRGJ1 or TRGJ2. Germline-derived CDR1 and CDR2 are GITISATS and ISYDGTV (reference sequence). This CDR3 is 15 amino acids long. With 4 bases clipped from V and 8 bases from J, the junction kept 17 bases outside the gene matches. The CDR3 nucleotides are TGTGCCTTGTGGGACCGCCTGCAAGGGAATGATAAGAAACTCTTT. It encodes CALWDRLQGNDKKLF.

This clone was seen at least ten times. At the DNA level, this CDR3 is encoded by other sequences in the same sample as well. No J gene call was made, and the V gene is TRGV9. Germline V gives CDR1 GITISATS, CDR2 ISYDGTV (reference sequence). The CDR3 consists of 13 residues. CDR3 DNA sequence: TGTGCTTTGTGGGAGGTTATTTATTATAAGAAACTCTTC. It specifies CALWEVIYYKKLF.

As regards this clone: TCRdb lists the protein of a much larger clone for this DNA, which differs at residue 17, so this is likely a read error; the protein given here is translated from the DNA itself. The same CDR3 also results from other DNA sequences found in this sample. The rearrangement uses TRGV9 and TRGJ1 or TRGJ2. The J gene comes from matching the DNA to germline here; TCRdb lacks it. The V and J ends lost 9 bases and 3 bases, in that order; junction bases with no gene match: 47. The CDR3 runs to 25 residues. Germline CDR1 is GITISATS and CDR2 is ISYDGTV (reference sequence). The CDR3 loop is CALDSLRGLLPCNKFEYGAYYKKLF. The CDR3 DNA reads as TGTGCCTTGGATTCTTTGCGGGGCTTGTTACCTTGTAATAAGTTCGAATATGGTGCTTATTATAAGAAACTCTTT.

Notes on this clone: TCRdb has a much larger clone's protein, which differs at residue 15 from the translation of this DNA, likely because of a read error; what is shown is the protein translated from the DNA. V gene assignment gives TRGV9, but the J gene was left uncalled. The CDR3 has 17 residues. Per germline, CDR1 GITISATS and CDR2 ISYDGTV (reference sequence). In DNA, the CDR3 is TGTGCCTTGTGGGACCACAGGGAATATACCACTGGTTGGTTCAGGATATTT. Residues: CALWDHREYTTGWFRIF.

This clone was detected ten times or more. TCRdb has a much larger clone's protein, which differs at residue 6 from the translation of this DNA, likely because of a read error; what is shown is the protein translated from the DNA. V gene TRGV9 combines with J gene TRGJ1 or TRGJ2. TCRdb is silent on the J gene; assignment here came from matching the DNA to germline. The CDR3 consists of 13 residues. Trimming at V came to 3 bases and at J to 3 bases, leaving 5 bases not matched to a gene. Germline lookup yields CDR1 GITISATS and CDR2 ISYDGTV (reference sequence). The CDR3: CALWENSYYKKLF. The CDR3 nucleotides are TGTGCCTTGTGGGAGAACAGTTATTATAAGAAACTCTTT.

This clone turned up a few times. The mismatch at residue 6 between this DNA's translation and the TCRdb protein of a much larger clone likely reflects a read error; the protein shown is translated from the DNA. The chain couples TRGV9 to TRGJP. No J segment appears in TCRdb, so it was assigned here by matching the sequence to germline. The germline V gene encodes CDR1 GITISATS and CDR2 ISYDGTV (reference sequence). J was trimmed by 3 bases and V by 3 bases; bases with no gene match: 8. CDR3 length equals 18 residues. The CDR3 reads CALWEMNEQELGKKIKVF. In nucleotides, the CDR3 is TGTGCCTTGTGGGAGATGAACGAGCAAGAGTTGGGCAAAAAAATCAAGGTATTT.

Many counts were recorded for this clone. V usage is TRGV2 and J usage is TRGJ1 or TRGJ2. V shed 0 bases, J shed 6 bases, and the junction held 11 bases outside the gene matches. Per germline, CDR1 EGSNGY and CDR2 YDSYNSKV. The CDR3 contains 15 residues. The CDR3 DNA reads TGTGCCACCTGGGACGGGCCATTCCGGGGTTATAAGAAACTCTTT. It translates to CATWDGPFRGYKKLF.

The table lists this clone with many counts. Other DNA sequences within the sample encode an identical CDR3. The chain uses TRGV8 and TRGJ1 or TRGJ2. Germline CDR1 and CDR2: VENAVY and YDSYNSRV. The CDR3 runs to 14 residues. J lost 12 bases, V lost 1 base, and 15 bases had no gene match. The CDR3 sequence: CATWDSEHRRRKLF. For the CDR3, the DNA is TGTGCCACCTGGGATAGCGAACATAGGCGGAGGAAACTCTTT.

This clone was counted a few times. TCRdb pairs this DNA with a much larger clone's protein that differs at residue 4, likely a read error; the protein shown was translated from the DNA. The chain recombines TRGV9 with TRGJ1 or TRGJ2. The J gene, absent from TCRdb, was called here by matching the DNA to germline. There are 13 residues in the CDR3. Germline CDR1 reads GITISATS; CDR2 reads ISYDGTV (reference sequence). The chain's CDR3 is CALREVHAYKKLF. In nucleotides, the CDR3 is TGTGCCTTGCGGGAGGTGCACGCTTATAAGAAACTCTTT.

The chain combines TRGV9 with TRGJ1 or TRGJ2. Since TCRdb gives no J gene, matching the DNA to germline was used here to assign it. The CDR3 runs to 15 residues. CDR1 is GITISATS and CDR2 is ISYDGTV in the germline V gene (reference sequence). V gave up 0 bases and J gave up 2 bases; unmatched junction bases: 7. This CDR3 is CALWEVCPYYYKKLF. For the CDR3, the DNA is TGTGCCTTGTGGGAGGTGTGTCCTTATTATTATAAGAAACTCTTT.

Regarding this clone: A far larger clone is a single base away, which makes a read error likely. This sample includes further DNA sequences coding for the same CDR3. This chain links TRGV4 with TRGJP1. The J gene, missing from TCRdb, was assigned here through DNA to germline matching. In germline, CDR1 is EGSTGY, CDR2 YDSYTSSV. The CDR3 is made up of 15 amino acids. CDR3 DNA: TGTGCCACTTGGGGAATCTATACCACTGGTTGGTTCAAGATATTT. Its protein is CATWGIYTTGWFKIF.

At least ten counts were recorded for this clone. A far larger clone is off by one base, so a read error is likely. The sample holds other DNA sequences that translate to the same CDR3. J is TRGJ1 or TRGJ2 and V is TRGV2. The J gene, absent from TCRdb, was called here by matching the DNA to germline. Germline CDR1 is EGSNGY and CDR2 is YDSYNSKV. V was pared by 0 bases and J by 7 bases, with 9 bases of the junction left unmatched. The CDR3 consists of 14 residues. CDR3 loop: CATWDGQIYYKKLF. The CDR3 nucleotides read TGTGCCACCTGGGACGGGCAGATTTACTATAAGAAACTCTTT.

As regards this clone: TCRdb shows a much larger clone's protein in place of this DNA's translation, and the two differ at residue 4, likely through a read error; the protein shown is translated from the DNA. The chain is built from TRGV9 and TRGJ1 or TRGJ2. Because TCRdb records no J gene, it was assigned here through a match of the DNA to germline. The CDR3 is 13 amino acids. Germline trimming cut 7 bases from V and 3 bases from J; bases unmatched to any gene: 9. Germline V lookup: CDR1 GITISATS, CDR2 ISYDGTV (reference sequence). CDR3 residues: CALCERFYYKKLF. CDR3 sequence (DNA): TGTGCCTTGTGTGAGCGCTTTTATTATAAGAAACTCTTT.

As for this clone: It is likely a read error: a sequence one base away is far more abundant. The sample holds other DNA sequences that translate to the same CDR3. The J gene was not called, though the V gene is TRGV9. CDR1 is GITISATS and CDR2 is ISYDGTV in the germline V gene (reference sequence). There are 17 residues in the CDR3. CDR3 bases: TGTGCCTTGTGGGAGGTGCACGTGGAGTTGGGCAAAAAAATTAAGGTATTT. Residues: CALWEVHVELGKKIKVF.